This TCR beta chain is from a study of T-cell reconstitution after alpha-beta-depleted transplantation in children. Unique molecular identifiers featured in how the TCRbeta library was prepared. TCRdb reprocessed the PCR reads with MiXCR, giving one entry per CDR3 protein. The repertoire holds roughly 220,000 distinct CDR3 sequences, with about 12% as singletons. The CDR3 is made up of 21 amino acids. V was clipped by 1 base and J by 5 bases, with 31 bases between them. Germline CDR1 SGHVS, CDR2 FNYEAQ. This chain joins TRBV7-6 and TRBJ2-3; TRBD2 is a possible D gene (6 bases). The specimen was PBMCs from the stem cell graft donor, collected from the stem cell graft. This receptor was taken from a human donor who donated a stem cell graft to a child with acute lymphoblastic leukemia. Written as DNA, the CDR3 is TGTGCCAGCAGCTTAGAGAGTGGTTTAAGGAGCCCCCGGGACTCCATAGATACGCAGTATTTT. Its translation: CASSLESGLRSPRDSIDTQYF.